The 8 T cell receptor beta chains given below trace back to one sample, sequenced in a study of cytomegalovirus exposure and HLA in healthy donors. PCR primers comprised 60 Vbeta and 13 Jbeta primers. Here immunoSEQ multiplex PCR was the method, and the copy in TCRdb shows in-frame clones only, minus some. The table records 150,000 to 200,000 clones, around 75% of them present only once. The sequencing sample was made of PBMCs. These receptor sequences come from a woman in her fifties or sixties in good health and CMV-seropositive.

The V gene is TRBV9, the J gene TRBJ1-2, with 7 bases identical to TRBD1. The junction had 7 bases not matched to a gene; V was cut back by 3 bases and J by 8 bases. This CDR3 is built from 13 residues. Germline V gene data show CDR1 as SGDLS and CDR2 as YYNGEE. DNA of the CDR3: TGTGCCAGCAGCGACCCTCAGGGGGGAGGCTACACCTTC. It yields the protein CASSDPQGGGYTF.

This clone showed up just a few times. The same CDR3 arises from other DNA sequences in this sample as well. The CDR3 DNA sequence: TGTGCCAGCAGTGAAGGGAGGGGGCTATATGGCTACACCTTC. Protein sequence: CASSEGRGLYGYTF. The J gene is TRBJ1-2, the V gene TRBV6-1; 7 bases are a match to TRBD1. From germline, CDR1 is MNHNS and CDR2 SASEGT. V lost 1 base and J lost 5; bases outside the gene matches: 4. This CDR3 spans 14 amino acids.

This sequence joins TRBV2 and TRBJ2-6, with TRBD2 identical over 7 bases. In germline, CDR1 is SNHLY, CDR2 FYNNEI. This CDR3 spans 18 amino acids. With V trimmed by 10 bases and J by 3 bases, 18 bases remained unmatched. The CDR3 region is CATSPPRAGMGGANVLTF. CDR3 DNA: TGTGCCACCTCCCCCCCCAGAGCGGGGATGGGTGGGGCCAACGTCCTGACTTTC.

The rearrangement links TRBV9 to TRBJ2-7; 7 positions agree with TRBD2. Germline values: CDR1 SGDLS, CDR2 YYNGEE. Unmatched junction bases numbered 8, after V lost 0 bases and J lost 5 bases. CDR3 length: 15 amino acids. CDR3 amino acids: CASSVGGGGANEQYF. DNA for the CDR3: TGTGCCAGCAGCGTAGGGGGGGGAGGGGCCAACGAGCAGTACTTC.

V gene TRBV27 combines with J gene TRBJ1-5, with D possibly matching TRBD1 (5 bases). The germline V and J ends were trimmed by 8 bases and 4 bases, with 6 bases remaining between them. The V gene's germline CDR1 is MNHEY and CDR2 SMNVEV (reference sequence). This CDR3 is 11 amino acids long. The CDR3 nucleotides are TGTGCCAGCGGGGGGAATCAGCCCCAGCATTTT. Its translation is CASGGNQPQHF.

This clone appeared a few times. The chain couples TRBV5-1 to TRBJ1-2; 8 bases are shared with TRBD1. The germline V gene encodes CDR1 SGHRS and CDR2 YFSETQ. CDR3 length equals 14 residues. The ends lost 4 bases at V and 7 bases at J; junction bases unmatched: 9. The CDR3 protein is CASSTLGQGFGYTF. The CDR3 DNA reads as TGCGCCAGCAGCACCCTAGGACAGGGTTTTGGCTACACCTTC.

This clone was observed a handful of times. The chain couples TRBV9 to TRBJ1-4; TRBD1 agrees at 9 bases. CDR3 size: 16 residues. From germline, CDR1 is SGDLS and CDR2 YYNGEE. The V segment lost 4 bases and the J segment 5 bases; nucleotides outside the gene matches: 9. This CDR3 is CASSPHLGTGNEKLFF. The CDR3 DNA reads as TGTGCCAGCAGCCCCCACCTCGGGACAGGGAATGAAAAACTGTTTTTT.

The V call is TRBV4-1, the J call TRBJ1-5; possibly TRBD1 for D (6 bases). CDR1 and CDR2 from the germline V gene are MGHRA and YSYEKL. The CDR3 sequence is 14 residues long. V was clipped by 3 bases and J by 2 bases, with 8 bases between them. The CDR3 spells CASSQTGGNQPQHF. As DNA, the CDR3 is TGCGCCAGCAGCCAGACAGGAGGCAATCAGCCCCAGCATTTT.